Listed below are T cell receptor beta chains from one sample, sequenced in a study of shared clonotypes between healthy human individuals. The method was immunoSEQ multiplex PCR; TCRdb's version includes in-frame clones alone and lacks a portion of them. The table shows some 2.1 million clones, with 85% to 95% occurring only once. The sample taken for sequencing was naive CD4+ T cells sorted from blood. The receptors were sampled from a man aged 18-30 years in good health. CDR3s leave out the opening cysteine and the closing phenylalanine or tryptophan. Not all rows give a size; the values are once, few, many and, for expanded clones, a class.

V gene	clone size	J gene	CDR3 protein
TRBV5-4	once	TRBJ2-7	ASSRDTTYEQY
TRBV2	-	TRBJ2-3	ASSDWGTDTQY
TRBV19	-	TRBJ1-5	ASSVMGRGQPQH
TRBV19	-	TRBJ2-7	ASSIGGTGTYEQY
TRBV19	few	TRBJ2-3	ASGSSTSYTDTQY
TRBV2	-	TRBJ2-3	ASRLLAASTDTQY
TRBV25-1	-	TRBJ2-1	ASRKAGGPHNEQF
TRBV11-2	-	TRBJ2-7	ASSPGTGGGYEQY
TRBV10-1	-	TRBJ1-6	ASSVRENSPLH
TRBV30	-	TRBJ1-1	AWSRTVLNTEAF
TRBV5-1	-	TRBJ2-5	ASSSSGFLQETQY
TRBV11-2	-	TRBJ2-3	ASSLFDDSRSTDTQY
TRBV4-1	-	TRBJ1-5	ASSHDRVGQPQH
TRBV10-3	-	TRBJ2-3	AIRTSGVGPDTQY
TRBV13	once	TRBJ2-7	ASSLRGKGHEQY
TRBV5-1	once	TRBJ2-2	ASSSGLGRTGELF
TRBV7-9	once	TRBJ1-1	ASSVQGFDTEAF
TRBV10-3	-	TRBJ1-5	AISESGPGQPQH
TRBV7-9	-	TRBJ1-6	ASSFTLTGTGNSPLH
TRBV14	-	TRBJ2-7	ASSQRAGGLYEQY
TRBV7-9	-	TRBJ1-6	ASTRGRQVNSPLH
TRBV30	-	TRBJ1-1	AWSAYKNLNTEAF
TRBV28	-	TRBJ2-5	ASSFAGPQQETQY
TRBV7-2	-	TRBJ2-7	ASRDSSYEQY
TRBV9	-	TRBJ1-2	ASSRRWERVGGGYT
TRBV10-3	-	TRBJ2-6	AIVDRVSAIGSGANVLT
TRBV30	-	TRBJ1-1	AWTAVRQAF
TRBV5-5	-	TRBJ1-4	ASRQTSGDNEKLF
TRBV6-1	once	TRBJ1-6	ASSELPQGAGSPLH
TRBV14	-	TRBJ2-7	ASSQDKGAASYEQY
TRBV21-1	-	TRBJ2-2	ASSKAGLNTGELF
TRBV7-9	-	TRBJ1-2	ASSSKGQLLYGYT
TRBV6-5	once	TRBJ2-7	ASRRTSGRIYEQY
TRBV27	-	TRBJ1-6	ASSPVGFSPLH
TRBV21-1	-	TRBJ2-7	ASPRTSGFSYEQY
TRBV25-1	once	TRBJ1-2	ASSVGGHYGYT
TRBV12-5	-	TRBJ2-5	ASGPGRPQETQY
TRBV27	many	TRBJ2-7	ASSLPPGTAGSNEQY
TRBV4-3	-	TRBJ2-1	ASSQDTKPSGYEQF
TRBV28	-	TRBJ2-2	ASRTPGENTGELF
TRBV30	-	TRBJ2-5	AWSPGPQETQY
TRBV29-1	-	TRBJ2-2	SVQTSGYTGELF
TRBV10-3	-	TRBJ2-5	AIRTGPEETQY
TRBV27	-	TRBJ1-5	ASRTEGGVHQPQH